This entry lists 11 T cell receptor beta chains sequenced from one sample in a study of tumor-infiltrating lymphocytes in primary liver carcinoma. Priming with a constant-region primer yielded TCR beta cDNA from roughly 500 ng total RNA. Generation of the TCR beta libraries relied on three nested multiplex PCR rounds using slightly modified ARM-PCR. Use of TRBV1-TRBV30 forward primers with a C-beta reverse primer characterized the first two PCR rounds, which lasted ten to eleven cycles each. TCRdb called the multiplex PCR reads again in MiXCR, with one record for every CDR3 protein. The sample has 65,000 to 90,000 distinct CDR3 sequences; more than 65% are singletons. Each 20-30 mg portion of unsorted bulk tissue served as the source for co-extraction of RNA and DNA. The sequencing sample was made of liver tumor tissue from sampling region 1. Subset meaning: tumor region T1, superior pole. The receptors shown here come from a man aged 40-55 years with primary liver carcinoma and hepatitis B virus infection.

Worth noting for this clonotype: Since a much larger clone is just one base distant, this may be a read error. V is TRBV28 and J is TRBJ2-1; 7 bases line up with TRBD2. Germline CDR1 and CDR2: MDHEN and SYDVKM. The CDR3 length is 14 residues. J was trimmed by 10 bases and V by 8 bases; bases with no gene match: 14. As DNA, the CDR3 is TGTGCCAGCCTCGGGACTTGCGGGAGTTGGGAGCAGTTCTTC. Encoded protein: CASLGTCGSWEQFF.

Worth noting for this clonotype: The junction departs from germline at one end; a sequencing error may be responsible. This chain's CDR3 is CVSSFISTNTDTQYF. The DNA for the CDR3 is TGTGTCAGCAGCTTTATTTCCACTAACACGGATACGCAGTATTTT. The rearrangement joins TRBV5-8 to TRBJ2-3; D is uncertain. The length of the CDR3 is 15 residues. CDR1 is SGHTS and CDR2 is YDEGEE in the germline V gene.

J is TRBJ1-2 and V is TRBV6-5; 7 bases align to TRBD1. Germline lookup yields CDR1 MNHEY and CDR2 SVGAGI. The CDR3 runs 16 residues. V gave up 3 bases and J gave up 4 bases; unmatched junction bases: 11. The CDR3 sequence is CASSYIWTGSPYGYTF. The CDR3 coding sequence is TGTGCCAGCAGTTATATATGGACAGGCAGTCCCTATGGCTACACCTTC.

The chain joins TRBV11-2 to TRBJ2-2; 7 positions match TRBD1. The V gene end was trimmed by 9 bases and the J gene end by 3 bases; junction bases not matched to a gene: 13. CDR1 and CDR2 from the germline V gene are SGHAT and FQNNGV. This CDR3 has 16 amino acids. CDR3 sequence reads: CASNPEPGTDTGELFF. The CDR3 DNA follows: TGTGCCAGTAACCCCGAACCCGGGACAGACACCGGGGAGCTGTTTTTT.

Concerning this clonotype: The final CDR3 position lacks the conserved phenylalanine or tryptophan, pointing to a likely read error. Because the CDR3's place on the DNA is in doubt, the DNA is left out and the CDR3 is given as listed by TCRdb. The gene calls are TRBV14 and TRBJ2-1. The CDR3 spans 14 amino acids, including both terminal residues. Looked up from germline, CDR1 is SGHDN and CDR2 is FVKESK. Here the CDR3 reads CASRQDHYYKEQII.

This clonotype was detected many times. The rearrangement uses TRBV6-5 and TRBJ1-6; 9 bases match TRBD1. After removal of 0 bases from V and 7 bases from J, the junction contained 10 bases not matched to a gene. The V gene's germline CDR1 is MNHEY and CDR2 SVGAGI. The CDR3 sequence is 18 residues long. CDR3 loop: CASSYSGLQGARNSPLHF. The CDR3 DNA is TGTGCCAGCAGTTACTCGGGGCTACAGGGGGCGAGAAATTCACCCCTCCACTTT.

To note about this clonotype: A read error may be the cause here, since a much bigger clone is one base away. The chain combines TRBV19 with TRBJ2-3; perhaps TRBD1 as D (5 bases). Germline V CDR1 and CDR2: LNHDA, SQIVND (reference sequence). Deletions cut 11 bases from V and 6 bases from J, with 15 bases between. The CDR3 runs to 12 residues. The CDR3 nucleotides are TGTGCCGGTCGACAGTCCGGGGATACGCAGTATTTT. Protein: CAGRQSGDTQYF.

As concerns this clonotype: Sequence at one end of the junction differs from germline and may be a read error. V gene TRBV13 combines with J gene TRBJ1-1; tentative D call: TRBD1 (5 bases). The CDR3 length is 15 residues. Germline CDR1 reads PRHDT; CDR2 reads FYEKMQ (reference sequence). The CDR3 coding sequence is TGTGCCAGCAGCTTCATGGGGCGGAGGACCACTGAAGCTTTCTTC. Translating it yields CASSFMGRRTTEAFF.

Comments on this clonotype: The junction differs from germline at one of its ends, possibly a read error. V gene TRBV7-8 combines with J gene TRBJ2-3; D gene uncertain. Germline V gives CDR1 SGHVS, CDR2 FQNEAQ. The CDR3 covers 15 residues. As DNA, the CDR3 is TGTGCCAGCAGCCGGACCCAGCTTCGCACAGATATGCAGTATTTT. Protein sequence: CASSRTQLRTDMQYF. The entire variable domain, with the rest obtained from reference TRBV7-8 and TRBJ2-3, is as follows: GAGVSQSPRYKVAKRGQDVALRCDPISGHVSLFWYQQALGQGPEFLTYFQNEAQLDKSGLPSDRFFAERPEGSVSTLKIQRTQQEDSAVYLCASSRTQLRTDMQYFGPGTRLTVL.

This clonotype was detected ten times or more. This sequence joins TRBV29-1 and TRBJ2-3, with TRBD1 matching 11 bases. Germline V CDR1 and CDR2: SQVTM, ANQGSEA. V was clipped by 5 bases and J by 6 bases; unmatched bases: 10. This CDR3 has 15 residues. The CDR3 protein is CSVTGTGGLRDTQYF. The CDR3 region has the DNA TGCAGCGTTACCGGGACAGGGGGTTTACGGGATACGCAGTATTTT.

This clonotype occurred once. This chain connects TRBV11-2 to TRBJ2-3; D is ambiguous. TRBJ1-5 matches the DNA end more closely, so the J call is doubtful. This CDR3 region has 14 residues. Germline loops: CDR1 SGHAT, CDR2 FQNNGV. The CDR3: CASSFRNSTDTQHF. Here the CDR3 DNA reads TGTGCCAGCAGCTTTCGGAACAGCACAGATACACAGCATTTT.